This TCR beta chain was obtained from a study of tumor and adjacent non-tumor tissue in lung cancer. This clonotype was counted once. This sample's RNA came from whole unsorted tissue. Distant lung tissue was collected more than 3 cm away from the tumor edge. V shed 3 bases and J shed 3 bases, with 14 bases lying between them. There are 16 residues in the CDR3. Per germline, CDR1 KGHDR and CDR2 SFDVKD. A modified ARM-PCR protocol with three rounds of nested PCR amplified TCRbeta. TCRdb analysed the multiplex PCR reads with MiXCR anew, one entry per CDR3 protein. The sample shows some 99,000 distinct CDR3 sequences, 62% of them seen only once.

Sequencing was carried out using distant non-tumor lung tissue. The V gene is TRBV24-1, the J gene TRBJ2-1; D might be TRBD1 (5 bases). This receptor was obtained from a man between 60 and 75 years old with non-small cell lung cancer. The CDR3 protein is CATSDIDSSYYNEQFF. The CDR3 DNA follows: TGTGCCACCAGTGATATAGACAGTAGCTACTACAATGAGCAGTTCTTC.